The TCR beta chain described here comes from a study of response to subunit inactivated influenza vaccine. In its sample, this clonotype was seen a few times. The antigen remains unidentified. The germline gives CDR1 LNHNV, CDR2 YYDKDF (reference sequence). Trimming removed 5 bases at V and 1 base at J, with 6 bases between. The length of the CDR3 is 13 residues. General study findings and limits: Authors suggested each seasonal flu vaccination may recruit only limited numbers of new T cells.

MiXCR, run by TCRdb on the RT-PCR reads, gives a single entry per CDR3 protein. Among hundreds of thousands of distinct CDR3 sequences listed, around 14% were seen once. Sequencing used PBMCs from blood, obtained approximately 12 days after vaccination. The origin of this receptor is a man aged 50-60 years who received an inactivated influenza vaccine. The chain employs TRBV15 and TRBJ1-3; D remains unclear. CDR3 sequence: CATSRTSGNTIYF. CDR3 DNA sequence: TGTGCCACCAGCCGAACGTCTGGAAACACCATATATTTT.